This passage covers 20 T cell receptor beta chains from one sample sequenced in a study of blood T cell repertoires in COVID-19. Profiling relied on immunoSEQ multiplex PCR, and the TCRdb table lists in-frame clones only, not all of them. Of 300,000 to 400,000 clones in the sample, approximately 90% were seen once. The specimen sequenced was PBMCs or T cells enriched from blood (not recorded which). These receptors were collected from a woman in her twenties or thirties who had been exposed to COVID-19.

The chain couples TRBV4-1 to TRBJ2-1, with TRBD2 matching 8 bases. The V gene's germline CDR1 is MGHRA and CDR2 YSYEKL. The CDR3 extends over 17 amino acids. J was trimmed by 7 bases and V by 4 bases; bases with no gene match: 15. As DNA, the CDR3 is TGCGCCAGCAGCCCCCGGCCCGGACTAGCCTTGGGGAATGAGCAGTTCTTC. Its translation is CASSPRPGLALGNEQFF.

The chain links TRBV24-1 to TRBJ2-7; 7 nucleotides align to TRBD1. Germline lookup yields CDR1 KGHDR and CDR2 SFDVKD. This CDR3 is 14 amino acids long. V gave up 3 bases and J gave up 1 base; unmatched junction bases: 2. Here the CDR3 reads CATSDPGQSYEQYF. In DNA form, the CDR3 reads TGTGCCACCAGTGATCCGGGACAGTCCTACGAGCAGTACTTC.

A note on this clone: The same CDR3 can be traced to other DNA sequences in this sample. This chain joins TRBV5-1 and TRBJ2-7, with TRBD1 as a possible D gene (6 bases). Trimming removed 0 bases from V and 6 bases from J, with 7 bases in between. Germline V gives CDR1 SGHRS, CDR2 YFSETQ. The CDR3 covers 12 residues. The CDR3 is CASSLGGPEQYF. The CDR3 DNA reads TGCGCCAGCAGCTTGGGGGGGCCCGAGCAGTACTTC.

V and J are TRBV9 and TRBJ1-3; 10 nucleotides match TRBD1. V trimming: 3 bases; J trimming: 6 bases; junction bases outside the gene matches: 6. CDR1 and CDR2 (germline): SGDLS, YYNGEE. CDR3 length: 15 amino acids. The CDR3 sequence is CASSGRGQGTNTIYF. The CDR3 DNA sequence: TGTGCCAGCAGCGGCCGGGGACAGGGGACAAACACCATATATTTT. Supplemented by reference TRBV9 and TRBJ1-3, the full variable domain reads DSGVTQTPKHLITATGQRVTLRCSPRSGDLSVYWYQQSLDQGLQFLIQYYNGEERAKGNILERFSAQQFPDLHSELNLSSLELGDSALYFCASSGRGQGTNTIYFGEGSWLTVV.

This rearrangement joins TRBV25-1 to TRBJ1-2, with 10 bases identical to TRBD1. This CDR3 is 16 amino acids long. Germline V gene sequence: CDR1 MGHDK, CDR2 SYGVNS. V gave up 6 bases and J gave up 4 bases; unmatched junction bases: 11. CDR3 loop: CASSRWDRGHAYGYTF. The DNA of the CDR3 is TGTGCCAGCAGCAGGTGGGACAGGGGCCACGCCTATGGCTACACCTTC.

The chain combines TRBV29-1 with TRBJ2-1; maybe TRBD2 (7 bases). Trimming cost V 0 bases and J 4 bases, with 22 bases left between them. This CDR3 is 18 amino acids long. Germline values: CDR1 SQVTM, CDR2 ANQGSEA. The CDR3 protein is CSVEDAPRGGRIYNEQFF. The CDR3, as DNA: TGCAGCGTTGAAGATGCCCCGAGGGGGGGGAGGATTTACAATGAGCAGTTCTTC.

This clone was seen only a few times. The chain has TRBV19 and TRBJ2-2, with D maybe TRBD2 (7 bases). The V end was cut by 6 bases, the J end by 6 bases, with 14 bases between. The CDR3 totals 14 residues. The germline gives CDR1 LNHDA, CDR2 SQIVND (reference sequence). The CDR3 nucleotides read TGTGCCAGTAGAAATAGGGGGGGCTCCGGGGAGCTGTTTTTT. This sequence encodes CASRNRGGSGELFF.

This clone was picked up a small number of times. This sequence joins TRBV4-1 and TRBJ1-1; 9 nucleotides line up with TRBD1. The V gene's germline CDR1 is MGHRA and CDR2 YSYEKL. J lost 4 bases, V lost 4 bases, and 13 bases had no gene match. This CDR3 spans 17 amino acids. CDR3 protein: CASSPPRTGVDGTEAFF. Written as DNA, the CDR3 is TGCGCCAGCAGCCCACCTCGGACAGGGGTTGATGGCACTGAAGCTTTCTTT.

J is TRBJ1-2 and V is TRBV11-2; TRBD1 is a possible D gene (5 bases). This CDR3 is built from 13 residues. Germline CDR1 SGHAT, CDR2 FQNNGV. V was cut by 0 bases and J by 8 bases, with 10 bases left in between. The CDR3 loop is CASSLDWGGGYTF. In nucleotides, the CDR3 is TGTGCCAGCAGCTTAGATTGGGGGGGAGGCTACACCTTC.

In DNA form, the CDR3 reads TGTGCCAGCAGCCCACCGACAGGGCTCGGTGAAGCTTTCTTT. Translation: CASSPPTGLGEAFF. The chain combines TRBV5-6 with TRBJ1-1; 7 nucleotides align to TRBD1. CDR1 SGHDT and CDR2 YYEEEE come from the germline V gene. With 4 bases clipped from V and 7 bases from J, the junction kept 10 bases outside the gene matches. This CDR3 has 14 amino acids.

In its sample, this clone was seen many times. The rearrangement uses TRBV5-1 and TRBJ2-1; the D is unclear. CDR3 length: 14 residues. Per the germline V gene, CDR1 is SGHRS and CDR2 is YFSETQ. V lost 6 bases and J lost 9, with 19 bases in between. CDR3 nucleotides: TGCGCCAGCAAGCTTAAAACTGAATCAGGTGAGCAGTTCTTC. The encoded protein is CASKLKTESGEQFF.

The chain links TRBV2 to TRBJ1-3; D perhaps matches TRBD1 (5 bases). The V end lost 4 bases, the J end lost 2 bases, and 9 bases lay between the germline ends. The CDR3 covers 14 residues. Germline V gives CDR1 SNHLY, CDR2 FYNNEI. CDR3 in DNA: TGTGCCAGCAGTGGCAGGGTTCCTGGAAACACCATATATTTT. Residues: CASSGRVPGNTIYF.

This chain joins TRBV5-5 and TRBJ1-1, with TRBD1 matching over 9 bases. Germline CDR1 SGHKS, CDR2 YYEKEE (reference sequence). This CDR3 is 16 amino acids long. The trim removed 2 bases at V and 5 bases at J, leaving 10 bases unmatched. CDR3 sequence (DNA): TGTGCCAGCAGCTTATACAGGGGGCTCCTTAGGACTGAAGCTTTCTTT. Its protein product is CASSLYRGLLRTEAFF.

V usage is TRBV6-5 and J usage is TRBJ2-6; TRBD1 is a possible D gene (5 bases). Germline V gene data show CDR1 as MNHEY and CDR2 as SVGAGI. V shed 10 bases and J shed 0 bases, with 13 bases lying between them. CDR3 size: 15 residues. CDR3: CATQTGYSGANVLTF. CDR3 DNA sequence: TGTGCCACCCAAACAGGTTACTCTGGGGCCAACGTCCTGACTTTC.

The rearrangement uses TRBV7-9 and TRBJ2-1; TRBD2 matches at 11 bases. V lost 5 bases and J lost 6; bases outside the gene matches: 6. Germline CDR1 and CDR2: SEHNR and FQNEAQ (reference sequence). The CDR3 is made up of 15 amino acids. CDR3 loop: CASSHSGGAGNEQFF. CDR3 nucleotides: TGTGCCAGCAGCCATAGCGGGGGGGCCGGCAATGAGCAGTTCTTC.

This clone was counted a single time. This chain connects TRBV18 to TRBJ2-1, with TRBD2 matching over 8 bases. Germline V lookup: CDR1 KGHSH, CDR2 LQKENI. The length of the CDR3 is 15 residues. The V segment lost 6 bases and the J segment 12 bases; nucleotides outside the gene matches: 16. The CDR3 DNA sequence: TGTGCCAGCTCGGGGACTAGAATTTACAATGACGGGCAGTTCTTC. Translation: CASSGTRIYNDGQFF. Full variable domain (outside the CDR3, taken from reference TRBV18 and TRBJ2-1): NAGVMQNPRHLVRRRGQEARLRCSPMKGHSHVYWYRQLPEEGLKFMVYLQKENIIDESGMPKERFSAEFPKEGPSILRIQQVVRGDSAAYFCASSGTRIYNDGQFFGPGTRLTVL.

The genes are TRBV19 and TRBJ1-2, with D maybe TRBD1 (6 bases). CDR1 and CDR2 from the germline V gene are LNHDA and SQIVND (reference sequence). The CDR3 extends over 17 amino acids. Trimming left V 5 bases short and J 2 bases short, with 21 bases between. CDR3 residues: CASSPTGGVSGNYGYTF. CDR3 nucleotides: TGTGCCAGTAGTCCCACGGGGGGCGTCAGTGGAAACTATGGCTACACCTTC. The complete variable domain, with remaining parts taken from reference TRBV19 and TRBJ1-2, reads DGGITQSPKYLFRKEGQNVTLSCEQNLNHDAMYWYRQDPGQGLRLIYYSQIVNDFQKGDIAEGYSVSREKKESFPLTVTSAQKNPTAFYLCASSPTGGVSGNYGYTFGSGTRLTVV.

The V and J genes are TRBV6-6 and TRBJ2-1; 9 bases are a match to TRBD2. With 10 bases clipped from V and 4 bases from J, the junction kept 8 bases outside the gene matches. Germline V lookup: CDR1 MNHNY, CDR2 SVGAGI (reference sequence). The CDR3 loop spans 14 amino acids. The CDR3 bases are TGTGCCACCGAGGAGCGGGGGGATTACAATGAGCAGTTCTTC. Its translation: CATEERGDYNEQFF.

This chain links TRBV2 with TRBJ2-5; 12 bases map to TRBD2. J was trimmed by 8 bases and V by 7 bases; bases with no gene match: 14. Germline V gene sequence: CDR1 SNHLY, CDR2 FYNNEI. The CDR3 covers 16 residues. The CDR3 DNA follows: TGTGCCAGCATGGATCCTCTAGCGGGGGGGCCTTCAACCCAGTACTTC. As protein: CASMDPLAGGPSTQYF.

CDR3 region: CASSYAATGETQYF. The DNA for the CDR3 is TGTGCCAGCAGCTACGCGGCGACGGGAGAGACCCAGTACTTC. The rearrangement uses TRBV7-2 and TRBJ2-5; D is ambiguous. The CDR3 totals 14 residues. The ends were cut back, 4 bases at V and 4 bases at J, with 13 bases in the middle. Germline CDR1 and CDR2: SGHTA and FQGNSA.